This is a list of T cell receptor beta chains from one sample in a study of blood T cell repertoires in COVID-19. Sequencing was performed with immunoSEQ multiplex PCR; in TCRdb, only in-frame clones are kept and a portion is missing. The data contain 300,000 or so clones, 86% of them seen just once; the ten biggest clones take up 8% to 13%. Sequencing was done on a sample of PBMCs or T cells enriched from blood (not recorded which). The receptors here all came from a woman between 18 and 30 years old who had recovered from COVID-19. The CDR3 runs from the conserved cysteine through the conserved F or W. Fields, in order: V gene, D gene, clone size, J gene, CDR3 protein, CDR3 DNA. A D gene is named only where the DNA matches it firmly. A row's size may be missing; if present it is once, few, many or a size class.

TRBV5-1	.	.	TRBJ1-6	CASSLYQQGSSPLHF	TGCGCCAGCAGCTTGTATCAACAGGGTAGTTCACCCCTCCACTTT
TRBV5-8	.	.	TRBJ2-5	CASSLWDTQETQYF	TGTGCCAGCAGCTTGTGGGACACCCAAGAGACCCAGTACTTC
TRBV19	.	.	TRBJ1-4	CATRQGGEKLFF	TGTGCCACTCGCCAGGGAGGCGAAAAACTGTTTTTT
TRBV9	TRBD2	.	TRBJ2-1	CASSVATSGRAFDEQFF	TGTGCCAGCAGCGTAGCTACTAGCGGGAGGGCCTTTGATGAGCAGTTCTTC
TRBV9	.	.	TRBJ2-7	CASSSQKDSYEQYF	TGTGCCAGCAGCTCTCAGAAAGACAGCTACGAGCAGTACTTC
TRBV6-2/TRBV6-3	TRBD2	.	TRBJ2-3	CASSYAGLAGIDTDTQYF	TGTGCCAGCAGTTACGCCGGACTAGCGGGGATTGACACAGATACGCAGTATTTT
TRBV29-1	.	.	TRBJ2-7	CSVEEGRAPTEQYF	TGCAGCGTTGAAGAGGGCAGGGCTCCTACGGAGCAGTACTTC
TRBV14	TRBD1	once	TRBJ1-2	CASSLTGKKYGYTF	TGTGCCAGCAGCCTGACAGGGAAGAAGTATGGCTACACCTTC
TRBV15	.	.	TRBJ2-7	CATSRDVVYEQYF	TGTGCCACCAGCAGAGATGTCGTCTACGAGCAGTACTTC
TRBV5-1	.	.	TRBJ2-5	CASSLENRAYETQYF	TGCGCCAGCAGCTTGGAGAACAGGGCGTATGAGACCCAGTACTTC
TRBV30	.	.	TRBJ1-6	CAWSVNNSPLHF	TGTGCCTGGAGCGTTAATAATTCACCCCTCCACTTT
TRBV19	TRBD1	.	TRBJ2-7	CASSIVPGTGTFPYEQYF	TGTGCCAGTAGTATAGTCCCCGGGACAGGAACTTTCCCCTACGAGCAGTACTTC
TRBV5-1	TRBD1	many	TRBJ1-1	CASSNRDRGILKNTEAFF	TGCGCCAGCAGCAACCGGGACAGGGGGATCCTAAAGAACACTGAAGCTTTCTTT
TRBV11-2	.	.	TRBJ1-3	CASSPLRGGRNSGNTIYF	TGTGCCAGCAGCCCGCTTAGGGGGGGACGGAACTCTGGAAACACCATATATTTT
TRBV12-3/TRBV12-4	.	.	TRBJ2-5	CASSFGYQETQYF	TGTGCCAGCAGTTTTGGCTACCAAGAGACCCAGTACTTC
TRBV9	.	.	TRBJ1-2	CASRSGEYGYTF	TGTGCCAGCAGATCGGGGGAATATGGCTACACCTTC
TRBV2	TRBD1	.	TRBJ2-3	CASRGTGYSTDTQYF	TGTGCCAGCAGGGGGACAGGCTATAGCACAGATACGCAGTATTTT
TRBV13	TRBD1	.	TRBJ2-7	CASSRFKRQGHEQYF	TGTGCCAGCAGCAGGTTTAAAAGACAGGGCCACGAGCAGTACTTC
TRBV5-5	TRBD1	.	TRBJ1-1	CASSQGQGARGTEAFF	TGTGCCAGCAGCCAGGGACAGGGGGCAAGGGGCACTGAAGCTTTCTTT
TRBV4-1	.	.	TRBJ2-1	CASSQLILSSYNEQFF	TGCGCCAGCAGCCAATTAATTCTCAGCTCCTACAATGAGCAGTTCTTC
TRBV28	.	.	TRBJ2-3	CASSFGHTRADTQYF	TGTGCCAGCAGTTTCGGACACACAAGGGCAGATACGCAGTATTTT
TRBV7-8	.	.	TRBJ1-1	CASSPGTLNTEAFF	TGTGCCAGCAGCCCCGGGACACTTAACACTGAAGCTTTCTTT
TRBV2	.	.	TRBJ1-2	CASRERADYGYTF	TGTGCCAGCAGGGAGCGGGCGGACTATGGCTACACCTTC
TRBV6-4	.	.	TRBJ2-1	CASSDSARAEGGNEQFF	TGTGCCAGCAGTGACTCTGCGCGGGCCGAGGGTGGGAATGAGCAGTTCTTC
TRBV7-8	TRBD2	few	TRBJ2-3	CASSLAIASGTTDTQYF	TGTGCCAGCAGCTTAGCGATAGCTAGCGGGACGACAGATACGCAGTATTTT